Listed here is a single T cell receptor (beta chain). The antigen remains undetermined. Losses at the gene ends were 3 bases for V and 2 bases for J; bases not matched to a gene: 5. The germline V gene has CDR1 KGHSH and CDR2 LQKENI. The CDR3 sequence is 15 residues long. These data belong to a study of cytomegalovirus exposure and HLA in healthy donors. Study-level findings and limits: Donors belonging to an Asian-associated ancestry cluster reportedly showed fewer N-insertions in productive TCRs than the roughly 670-donor mean, according to what a later analysis found. The study listed approximately 170 cytomegalovirus-associated TCR beta chains.

The PCR was carried out with 60 Vbeta primers and 13 Jbeta primers. Only in-frame clones appear in the TCRdb table, and some are missing; sequencing was by immunoSEQ multiplex PCR. This table has about 190,000 clones, approximately 82% appearing once. Sample: PBMCs. The source of this sequence is a woman between 45 and 60 years old in good health and CMV-seropositive. The V gene is TRBV18, the J gene TRBJ2-7; TRBD2 agrees at 9 bases. The DNA of the CDR3 is TGTGCCAGCTCACCCCAAGCGGGGGGACCCTACGAGCAGTACTTC. As protein: CASSPQAGGPYEQYF.